The 18 T cell receptor beta chains below all came from one sample that was sequenced in a study of ipilimumab plus nivolumab after autologous stem cell transplantation. Assay used: immunoSEQ multiplex PCR; TCRdb lists only in-frame clones, some missing. The table records fewer than 25,000 clones, 65% to 85% of them present only once. Sequenced here: PBMCs, sampled in a trial of ipilimumab plus nivolumab as post-transplant consolidation. All receptors derive from a male donor with diffuse large B-cell lymphoma.

The chain uses TRBV12-2 and TRBJ2-7; the D segment call TRBD2 is taken from the table without a DNA check. TRBV12-2 is a known pseudogene. CDR3 length: 16 amino acids. CDR3 DNA: TGTGCAAGTCGCTTAGCGCCTAGCGGGGGGAACTACGAGCAGTACTTC. Encoded protein: CASRLAPSGGNYEQYF.

This rearrangement joins TRBV7-9 to TRBJ2-7; D is unresolved. The CDR3 contains 11 residues. From germline, CDR1 is SEHNR and CDR2 FQNEAQ (reference sequence). The V end was cut by 5 bases, the J end by 0 bases, with 2 bases between. The CDR3 spells CASSPSYEQYF. DNA of the CDR3: TGTGCCAGCAGCCCCTCCTACGAGCAGTACTTC.

With respect to this clone: Other DNA sequences in the sample encode the same CDR3. The J gene is TRBJ1-2, the V gene TRBV29-1, with D unclear. Between the trimmed V and J ends, which lost 0 bases and 4 bases, there was a span of 3 bases. Per germline, CDR1 SQVTM and CDR2 ANQGSEA. This CDR3 contains 11 residues. The CDR3 DNA is TGCAGCGTTGAAGAGGGCTATGGCTACACCTTC. Its protein is CSVEEGYGYTF. Combining the CDR3 with reference TRBV29-1 and TRBJ1-2 gives the whole variable domain SAVISQKPSRDICQRGTSLTIQCQVDSQVTMMFWYRQQPGQSLTLIATANQGSEATYESGFVIDKFPISRPNLTFSTLTVSNMSPEDSSIYLCSVEEGYGYTFGSGTRLTVV.

This chain links TRBV27 with TRBJ1-5; D is uncertain. The CDR3 is 15 residues long. V was cut by 3 bases and J by 5 bases, with 14 bases left in between. CDR1 MNHEY and CDR2 SMNVEV come from the germline V gene (reference sequence). The chain's CDR3 is CASSLAGMAYQPQHF. CDR3 in DNA: TGTGCCAGCAGTTTGGCAGGTATGGCGTATCAGCCCCAGCATTTT.

The table lists this clone with a count of one. V and J are TRBV18 and TRBJ1-4; D is possibly TRBD1 (5 bases). The CDR3 is 14 residues long. V lost 6 bases and J 7 bases, leaving 15 bases between the germline ends. Germline V gives CDR1 KGHSH, CDR2 LQKENI. For the CDR3, the DNA is TGTGCCAGCTCCTGGGGCAGGGAACCTGAAAAACTGTTTTTT. The encoded protein is CASSWGREPEKLFF.

The rearrangement links TRBV27 to TRBJ1-4; possibly TRBD1 for D (6 bases). The V end lost 5 bases, the J end lost 7 bases, and 17 bases lay between the germline ends. Looked up from germline, CDR1 is MNHEY and CDR2 is SMNVEV (reference sequence). This CDR3 has 15 residues. CDR3: CASSPTGQLFEKLFF. The CDR3 DNA sequence: TGTGCCAGCAGTCCGACAGGCCAGTTGTTTGAAAAACTGTTTTTT.

V and J are TRBV6-6 and TRBJ1-4; D is uncertain. The germline gives CDR1 MNHNY, CDR2 SVGAGI (reference sequence). V lost 8 bases and J lost 2, with 15 bases in between. The CDR3 has 15 amino acids. CDR3 bases: TGTGCCAGCGCTGGGATTGGTGCGACTAATGAAAAACTGTTTTTT. This translates into CASAGIGATNEKLFF.

V and J are TRBV4-1 and TRBJ2-2; the match to TRBD2 covers 14 bases. V shed 0 bases, J shed 7 bases, and the junction held 10 bases outside the gene matches. Germline V gives CDR1 MGHRA, CDR2 YSYEKL. CDR3 length: 19 residues. This CDR3 reads CASSQEVGLAGARGGELFF. In DNA form, the CDR3 reads TGCGCCAGCAGCCAAGAGGTGGGACTAGCGGGGGCAAGGGGCGGGGAGCTGTTTTTT.

This chain connects TRBV7-8 to TRBJ1-2; tentatively, D is TRBD1 (5 bases). The V and J ends lost 2 bases and 5 bases respectively, with 21 bases between them. This CDR3 region has 17 residues. Germline CDR1 reads SGHVS; CDR2 reads FQNEAQ. CDR3 sequence (DNA): TGTGCCAGCAGCTTACTTAATCGCAGGGACGGCCGTTATGGCTACACCTTC. This codes for CASSLLNRRDGRYGYTF.

A few counts support this clone. The chain combines TRBV5-1 with TRBJ1-3; TRBD1 might be the D (6 bases). Germline CDR1 is SGHRS and CDR2 is YFSETQ. CDR3 length: 13 amino acids. Trimming stripped 6 bases from V and 4 bases from J, with 11 bases between. The CDR3 region is CASTRGAGNTIYF. In DNA form, the CDR3 reads TGCGCCAGCACCCGGGGGGCCGGAAACACCATATATTTT.

This chain uses TRBV6-6 with TRBJ2-1, with TRBD2 matching over 8 bases. There are 12 residues in the CDR3. Germline V gene data show CDR1 as MNHNY and CDR2 as SVGAGI (reference sequence). V trimming: 7 bases; J trimming: 10 bases; junction bases outside the gene matches: 6. CDR3 coding DNA: TGTGCCAGCACCGGCGGGGGGCACGAGCAGTTCTTC. This encodes CASTGGGHEQFF.

The rearrangement joins TRBV19 to TRBJ2-7; 11 bases map to TRBD2. Germline trimming cut 5 bases from V and 2 bases from J; bases unmatched to any gene: 2. CDR3 length: 14 amino acids. Germline lookup yields CDR1 LNHDA and CDR2 SQIVND (reference sequence). The CDR3 coding sequence is TGTGCCAGTAGTCTAGCGGGGGGTACCTACGAGCAGTACTTC. Translating it yields CASSLAGGTYEQYF. The variable domain in full, with the rest retrieved from reference TRBV19 and TRBJ2-7, is DGGITQSPKYLFRKEGQNVTLSCEQNLNHDAMYWYRQDPGQGLRLIYYSQIVNDFQKGDIAEGYSVSREKKESFPLTVTSAQKNPTAFYLCASSLAGGTYEQYFGPGTRLTVT.

The V and J genes are TRBV4-2 and TRBJ2-7; D is possibly TRBD1 (6 bases). Trimming cost V 4 bases and J 7 bases, with 20 bases left between them. The germline V gene encodes CDR1 LGHNA and CDR2 YNFKEQ. The CDR3 is 15 residues long. In DNA form, the CDR3 reads TGTGCCAGCAGCCTCGGGGCCATCGGGCAGGGGGAGCAGTACTTC. Translation: CASSLGAIGQGEQYF.

The chain recombines TRBV5-4 with TRBJ1-1, with D possibly TRBD1 on 5 matching bases. The V gene lost 4 bases and the J gene lost 2 bases, with 15 bases spanning the gap. The CDR3 extends over 15 amino acids. Germline V gene sequence: CDR1 SGHNT, CDR2 YYREEE (reference sequence). Here the CDR3 reads CASSRAGQPNTEAFF. CDR3 in DNA: TGTGCCAGCAGCAGGGCGGGGCAGCCCAACACTGAAGCTTTCTTT.

The chain employs TRBV7-8 and TRBJ1-6; D possibly corresponds to TRBD1 (5 bases). The CDR3 totals 16 residues. Trimming removed 5 bases at V and 1 base at J, with 12 bases between. Germline V gives CDR1 SGHVS, CDR2 FQNEAQ. CDR3 protein: CASSPVGGSYNSPLHF. Written as DNA, the CDR3 is TGTGCCAGCAGCCCCGTCGGGGGGTCCTATAATTCACCCCTCCACTTT.

The gene calls are TRBV19 and TRBJ1-4, with D possibly matching TRBD1 (6 bases). Trimming took off 6 bases at V and 10 bases at J, with 24 bases between the two ends. CDR1 is LNHDA and CDR2 is SQIVND in the germline V gene (reference sequence). This CDR3 contains 16 residues. The CDR3 loop is CASRGAGTMEEGKLFF. For the CDR3, the DNA is TGTGCCAGTAGGGGCGCTGGGACAATGGAAGAAGGAAAACTGTTTTTT.

The chain couples TRBV5-1 to TRBJ1-2, with 7 bases matching TRBD1. Germline CDR1 SGHRS, CDR2 YFSETQ. The length of the CDR3 is 14 residues. V shed 7 bases, J shed 4 bases, and the junction held 10 bases outside the gene matches. CDR3 nucleotide sequence: TGCGCCAGCCGACCCGGGGACAGCCTCTATGGCTACACCTTC. Residues: CASRPGDSLYGYTF.

V gene TRBV4-1 combines with J gene TRBJ1-6, with 9 bases aligning to TRBD1. V shed 3 bases and J 7 bases; nucleotides not matched to a gene: 13. The CDR3 sequence is 18 residues long. From germline, CDR1 is MGHRA and CDR2 YSYEKL. The CDR3 bases are TGCGCCAGCAGCCAGGACCTAGGAGGGACAGGGACCAATTCACCCCTCCACTTT. Translation gives CASSQDLGGTGTNSPLHF.